The 17 T cell receptor beta chains listed next were all sequenced from one sample in a study of graft-versus-host responses after intestinal transplantation. The assay was immunoSEQ multiplex PCR, and TCRdb's table has in-frame clones only and misses some. This table has about 9,300 clones, under 95% appearing once. The sequences come from PBMCs, collected roughly 44 days after intestinal transplant. The receptors here all came from a human patient who received an intestinal transplant, so some T cells may come from the graft donor.

The chain is built from TRBV13 and TRBJ1-2; D is ambiguous. V lost 11 bases and J 4 bases, leaving 20 bases between the germline ends. CDR3 length: 14 amino acids. Germline loops: CDR1 PRHDT, CDR2 FYEKMQ (reference sequence). This CDR3 reads CACPIPAVPYGYTF. Written as DNA, the CDR3 is TGTGCCTGCCCGATACCCGCGGTTCCCTATGGCTACACCTTC.

The chain links TRBV11-2 to TRBJ2-7, with D possibly matching TRBD2 (6 bases). The CDR3 totals 13 residues. V was trimmed by 5 bases and J by 0 bases, leaving 8 bases between them. Per germline, CDR1 SGHAT and CDR2 FQNNGV. The CDR3 sequence: CASSQDYSYEQYF. In DNA form, the CDR3 reads TGTGCCAGCAGCCAGGACTACTCCTACGAGCAGTACTTC.

The chain couples TRBV19 to TRBJ2-6; D remains ambiguous. Between the trimmed V and J ends, which lost 6 bases and 4 bases, there was a span of 13 bases. The CDR3 is 15 residues long. In germline, CDR1 is LNHDA, CDR2 SQIVND (reference sequence). Here the CDR3 reads CASRKGPGGANVLTF. CDR3 bases: TGTGCCAGTAGAAAGGGCCCCGGGGGGGCCAACGTCCTGACTTTC.

This clone was counted between two and nine times. V and J are TRBV10-3 and TRBJ1-2; D is undetermined. Trimming left V 0 bases short and J 4 bases short, with 9 bases between. The length of the CDR3 is 14 residues. Per the germline V gene, CDR1 is ENHRY and CDR2 is SYGVKD. The CDR3 DNA is TGTGCCATCAGTGAGTCCGCGTACGGCTATGGCTACACCTTC. This gives the protein CAISESAYGYGYTF.

This sequence joins TRBV6-9 and TRBJ1-1, with 7 bases identical to TRBD1. Unmatched junction bases numbered 3, after V lost 6 bases and J lost 5 bases. Per germline, CDR1 MNHGY and CDR2 SVAAGI. This CDR3 region has 12 residues. The CDR3 loop reads CASSTQGTEAFF. The CDR3, as DNA: TGTGCCAGCAGCACACAGGGGACTGAAGCTTTCTTT.

This clone has just one count. The chain carries TRBV9 and TRBJ2-7; possible D gene TRBD1, 6 bases. Trimming removed 3 bases at V and 6 bases at J, with 22 bases between. This CDR3 is 16 amino acids long. The germline V gene encodes CDR1 SGDLS and CDR2 YYNGEE. In DNA form, the CDR3 reads TGTGCCAGCAGCGAGGGGCTACAGGGATGGTTAGCCGAGCAGTACTTC. The encoded protein is CASSEGLQGWLAEQYF. Using reference TRBV9 and TRBJ2-7 for the parts outside the CDR3, the full variable domain is DSGVTQTPKHLITATGQRVTLRCSPRSGDLSVYWYQQSLDQGLQFLIQYYNGEERAKGNILERFSAQQFPDLHSELNLSSLELGDSALYFCASSEGLQGWLAEQYFGPGTRLTVT.

The chain recombines TRBV5-1 with TRBJ2-7; TRBD2 matches at 13 bases. This CDR3 has 16 amino acids. Germline values: CDR1 SGHRS, CDR2 YFSETQ. V gave up 4 bases and J gave up 6 bases; unmatched junction bases: 10. The DNA for the CDR3 is TGCGCCAGCAGCATACCGGGACTAGCGGGACGGTCCGAGCAGTACTTC. Protein: CASSIPGLAGRSEQYF.

This clone has just one count. The V call is TRBV11-3, the J call TRBJ2-5, with D perhaps TRBD1 (6 bases). V was shortened by 2 bases and J by 5 bases, with 9 bases between the two germline ends. Germline-derived CDR1 and CDR2 are SGHNT and YENEEA. The CDR3 is made up of 13 amino acids. The CDR3 nucleotides read TGTGCCAGCAGCTTATCCAGGGGTGAGACCCAGTACTTC. Encoded protein: CASSLSRGETQYF.

The rearrangement links TRBV28 to TRBJ2-7; 10 bases are a match to TRBD2. The V gene's germline CDR1 is MDHEN and CDR2 SYDVKM. This CDR3 has 16 amino acids. The J segment lost 0 bases and the V segment lost 3 bases, leaving 5 bases of the junction unmatched. The CDR3 is CASSFGLAVLSYEQYF. In DNA form, the CDR3 reads TGTGCCAGCAGTTTTGGACTAGCGGTTCTCTCCTACGAGCAGTACTTC.

The CDR3 DNA is TGTGCCAGCAGATGGGGGATAAAGAGATCCGGGGAGCTGTTTTTT. Protein product: CASRWGIKRSGELFF. The rearrangement joins TRBV9 to TRBJ2-2; D could derive from TRBD1 or TRBD2 (5 bases each). The V end was cut by 5 bases, the J end by 6 bases, with 17 bases between. Germline V gives CDR1 SGDLS, CDR2 YYNGEE. The CDR3 has 15 amino acids.

In the case of this clone: In this CDR3 the conserved last residue, phenylalanine or tryptophan, is missing, so a read error is likely. The chain carries TRBV5-6 and TRBJ1-2; 9 nucleotides match TRBD1. V lost 1 base and J lost 4; bases outside the gene matches: 17. Germline assignment: CDR1 SGHDT and CDR2 YYEEEE. This CDR3 has 19 residues. The CDR3, as DNA: TGTGCCAGCAGCTTGTTTCGTACAGGGGGCATTTTGATGGGCTATGGCTACACCCTC. This translates into CASSLFRTGGILMGYGYTL.

V gene TRBV2 combines with J gene TRBJ2-7; a possible D gene is TRBD1 (6 bases). Germline CDR1 is SNHLY and CDR2 is FYNNEI. V was trimmed by 6 bases and J by 0 bases, leaving 12 bases between them. The CDR3 has 14 amino acids. The CDR3 loop reads CASSKQGSSYEQYF. CDR3 DNA: TGTGCCAGCAGCAAACAGGGAAGCTCCTACGAGCAGTACTTC.

This CDR3 reads CASYRDWGPRTEAFF. DNA of the CDR3: TGTGCCAGCTACAGGGATTGGGGGCCGCGGACTGAAGCTTTCTTT. V is TRBV6-5 and J is TRBJ1-1, with D tentatively TRBD1 (6 bases). The length of the CDR3 is 15 residues. Germline CDR1 is MNHEY and CDR2 is SVGAGI. Trimming pared 8 bases from V and 5 bases from J, leaving 21 bases between.

The gene calls are TRBV5-1 and TRBJ2-3, with 10 bases aligning to TRBD1. This CDR3 contains 15 residues. With V trimmed by 3 bases and J by 3 bases, 4 bases remained unmatched. CDR1 and CDR2 from the germline V gene are SGHRS and YFSETQ. DNA of the CDR3: TGCGCCAGCAGCTACGGACAGGGGGAAACAGATACGCAGTATTTT. This codes for CASSYGQGETDTQYF.

The genes are TRBV7-2 and TRBJ2-7; 10 nucleotides match TRBD2. The CDR3 has 15 amino acids. Germline V CDR1 and CDR2: SGHTA, FQGNSA. Trimming cost V 6 bases and J 3 bases; bases outside gene matches: 8. The chain's CDR3 is CASRIRLAGSYEQYF. The CDR3 nucleotides read TGTGCCAGCAGAATAAGACTAGCGGGTAGCTACGAGCAGTACTTC.

A single count supports this clone. The genes are TRBV21-1 and TRBJ2-1; the table gives TRBD2 as D, unverified against the DNA. TRBV21-1 is a known pseudogene. This CDR3 is 20 amino acids long. CDR3 nucleotide sequence: TGTGCCAGCAGCAAAAGCCGACCCATTGGGTGGTGCGGCTCCTACAATGAGCAGTTCTTC. Its protein product is CASSKSRPIGWCGSYNEQFF.

The V call is TRBV28, the J call TRBJ1-1, with TRBD1 matching over 8 bases. Germline CDR1 and CDR2: MDHEN and SYDVKM. The CDR3 is 16 residues long. V was clipped by 6 bases and J by 1 base; unmatched bases: 10. CDR3 residues: CASSRRGRAGNTEAFF. The CDR3 DNA is TGTGCCAGCAGCCGCAGGGGGCGAGCGGGGAACACTGAAGCTTTCTTT.